This T cell receptor beta chain was identified during a study of monozygotic twins with inflammatory bowel disease. Nested PCRs of about 17 and 10 cycles, two in total, were run on TCRalpha and TCRbeta cDNA. TCRdb derives one entry per CDR3 protein from the 5' RACE reads, leaving out DNA. The sample totals more than 85,000 distinct CDR3 sequences; its top ten clones hold around 12%. CDR3 length: 14 amino acids. CDR1 is SGHDT and CDR2 is YYEEEE in the germline V gene. Worth noting for this clonotype: Antigen specificity is unknown.

The study's findings and limits: Whereas healthy co-twins had higher TCRbeta diversity (inverse Simpson), IBD patients had lower diversity. Patients received differing immunosuppressive treatments, which may have added variability to their repertoires.

This TCR was sampled from a human donor with ulcerative colitis or Crohn's disease, or a healthy co-twin of an affected twin (not recorded which). The rearrangement links TRBV5-6 to TRBJ2-5; the D gene TCRdb calls, TRBD1, cannot be checked with no DNA. The specimen was blood. Here the CDR3 reads CASSLYRGRETQYF.